Listed below are T cell receptor beta chains from one sample, sequenced in a study of T cell responses to AZD1222 COVID-19 vaccine. Measured with immunoSEQ multiplex PCR; TCRdb has only the in-frame clones, and not every one. This sample yields about 76,000 clones, of which over 65% are seen a single time; about 25% belongs to the top ten. Sequences were derived from peripheral blood, sampled 28 days after the second dose of the MenACWY control vaccine. The receptor source for this set is an adult who received the MenACWY meningococcal vaccine as a control. The CDR3 runs from the conserved cysteine through the conserved F or W. The order of the fields is CDR3 length, clone size, V gene, D gene, J gene, CDR3 DNA, CDR3 protein. The D gene is left open where the match is weak. The size field is filled for only some rows; it gives once, few, many or a size class.

13,many,TRBV11-2,-,TRBJ1-1,TGTGCCTCAGGACAGATGATGAACACTGAAGCTTTCTTT,CASGQMMNTEAFF
13,-,TRBV28,-,TRBJ1-5,TGTGCCAGCAGTTTAAGCGGCGGTCAGCCCCAGCATTTT,CASSLSGGQPQHF
15,once,TRBV6-1,-,TRBJ2-5,TGTGCCAGCAGTGAATACGTTGAGGGCCAAGAGACCCAGTACTTC,CASSEYVEGQETQYF
15,-,TRBV6-2/TRBV6-3,-,TRBJ1-4,TGTGCCAGCAGTTACGGGGGGGCGCCTAATGAAAAACTGTTTTTT,CASSYGGAPNEKLFF
17,-,TRBV10-3,-,TRBJ1-3,TGTGCCATCAGTGAGTCATGGGACAACCTCTCTGGAAACACCATATATTTT,CAISESWDNLSGNTIYF
12,-,TRBV27,-,TRBJ2-7,TGTGCCAGCTCCGACTTCTTCTACGAGCAGTACTTC,CASSDFFYEQYF
14,few,TRBV6-5,-,TRBJ1-4,TGTGCCAGCAGAAGACAGCTAATTAATGAAAAACTGTTTTTT,CASRRQLINEKLFF
15,once,TRBV5-1,-,TRBJ2-1,TGCGCCAGCAGCTTGGACCTAGCTGCTATGGGGGAGCAGTTCTTC,CASSLDLAAMGEQFF
14,-,TRBV9,-,TRBJ2-2,TGTGCCAGCAGCGTAATAGAGTATACCGGGGAGCTGTTTTTT,CASSVIEYTGELFF
18,-,TRBV2,-,TRBJ2-3,TGTGCCAGCAGTGAAGGAAGGTTAAACAGGTACCGCACAGATACGCAGTATTTT,CASSEGRLNRYRTDTQYF
15,-,TRBV6-1,-,TRBJ2-7,TGTGCCAGCAGTGGAGCGGGTGTCTTAGACTACGAGCAGTACTTC,CASSGAGVLDYEQYF
16,-,TRBV7-3,TRBD2,TRBJ2-3,TGTGCCAGCAGCTCAGGTCGGGGGGGCACCGTAGATACGCAGTATTTT,CASSSGRGGTVDTQYF
15,-,TRBV5-4,-,TRBJ1-2,TGTGCCAGCAGCATACAGGGCGGGACCAACTATGGCTACACCTTC,CASSIQGGTNYGYTF
16,-,TRBV6-2/TRBV6-3,TRBD2,TRBJ2-1,TGTGCCAGCAGTTATCCGGGACTAGCGGGTAGGAATGAGCAGTTCTTC,CASSYPGLAGRNEQFF
13,once,TRBV5-1,-,TRBJ2-1,TGCGCCAGCAGCTTGGCCGGGCTCAATGAGCAGTTCTTC,CASSLAGLNEQFF
12,few,TRBV24-1,-,TRBJ1-1,TGTGCCTTCCGATGGGGCAACACTGAAGCTTTCTTT,CAFRWGNTEAFF
16,-,TRBV27,-,TRBJ1-6,TGTGCCAGCAGCCGATTGGGGGTCTCCTATAATTCACCCCTCCACTTT,CASSRLGVSYNSPLHF
12,-,TRBV6-1,-,TRBJ1-2,TGTGCCAGCAGTGACCCCCCGAGCGGCTACACCTTC,CASSDPPSGYTF
16,-,TRBV6-5,-,TRBJ2-1,TGTGCCAGCAGTTACTCAGGGCGGAGATCCTACAATGAGCAGTTCTTC,CASSYSGRRSYNEQFF
15,-,TRBV6-5,-,TRBJ1-4,TGTGCCAGCAGATCCTCCCTTTCAACTAATGAAAAACTGTTTTTT,CASRSSLSTNEKLFF
14,-,TRBV7-9,-,TRBJ1-1,TGTGCCAGCAGCTTACTTGGGGTGAACACTGAAGCTTTCTTT,CASSLLGVNTEAFF
14,-,TRBV2,-,TRBJ1-2,TGTGCCAGCAGCCCCAGCAGGGGATCTCATGGCTACACCTTC,CASSPSRGSHGYTF
14,-,TRBV11-2,-,TRBJ2-2,TGTGCCAGCAGCGACGGGTCCAACACCGGGGAGCTGTTTTTT,CASSDGSNTGELFF
11,-,TRBV12-5,TRBD2,TRBJ2-1,TGTGCTAGTGCGGGAGGCCATGAGCAGTTCTTC,CASAGGHEQFF
16,-,TRBV6-2/TRBV6-3,-,TRBJ2-3,TGTGCCAGCAGTTACTTAGCCAGCGGAAGCACAGATACGCAGTATTTT,CASSYLASGSTDTQYF
13,once,TRBV28,-,TRBJ1-4,TGTGCCAGCAGTTATACAGGGACGGAAAAACTGTTTTTT,CASSYTGTEKLFF
12,-,TRBV19,TRBD1,TRBJ1-4,TGTGCCAGTACGGACAGGCAAGAAAAACTGTTTTTT,CASTDRQEKLFF
13,-,TRBV19,-,TRBJ2-5,TGTGCCAGTAGTAAGAGGATTTCGGAGACCCAGTACTTC,CASSKRISETQYF
15,-,TRBV28,-,TRBJ1-5,TGTGCCAGCAGTAATGCGGCCCCTAGCAATCAGCCCCAGCATTTT,CASSNAAPSNQPQHF
13,-,TRBV2,TRBD1,TRBJ1-2,TGTGCCAGCGGGGGGACAGTGAACTATGGCTACACCTTC,CASGGTVNYGYTF
13,-,TRBV6-1,-,TRBJ1-1,TGTGCCAGCAGTTTCCCGGACGGAGGGGAAGCTTTCTTT,CASSFPDGGEAFF
14,-,TRBV14,-,TRBJ2-2,TGTGCCAGCAGTCCACTCCTGAACACCGGGGAGCTGTTTTTT,CASSPLLNTGELFF
13,-,TRBV7-9,-,TRBJ1-1,TGTGCCAGCAGCCAAGAATTTAACACTGAAGCTTTCTTT,CASSQEFNTEAFF
13,few,TRBV5-4,-,TRBJ2-5,TGTGCCAGCAGCCCAGGGCGGCAAGAGACCCAGTACTTC,CASSPGRQETQYF
11,-,TRBV28,-,TRBJ2-7,TGTGCCAGCAGTACCCCTTACGAGCAGTACTTC,CASSTPYEQYF
15,-,TRBV5-1,-,TRBJ1-2,TGCGCCAGCAGCTGGGGCGGGGGAAGGAACTATGGCTACACCTTC,CASSWGGGRNYGYTF
13,-,TRBV3-1/TRBV3-2,-,TRBJ2-5,TGTGCCAGCACACCGGGGTACCAAGAGACCCAGTACTTC,CASTPGYQETQYF
14,once,TRBV15,-,TRBJ2-2,TGTGCCACCAGCCCCTTAAGAAACACCGGGGAGCTGTTTTTT,CATSPLRNTGELFF
17,once,TRBV12-1,-,TRBJ1-5,TGTGCCAGCAGCTTTGTTCAGCGAGGGATGGGCAATCAGCCCCAGCATTTT,CASSFVQRGMGNQPQHF
12,-,TRBV28,-,TRBJ1-5,TGTGCCAGCAGCCTGGGGGTTCAGCCCCAGCATTTT,CASSLGVQPQHF
13,-,TRBV2,-,TRBJ2-7,TGTGCCAGCAGGGTCGACGGCTCCTACGAGCAGTACTTC,CASRVDGSYEQYF
11,once,TRBV7-9,-,TRBJ1-4,TGTGCCAGCAGTGTAGATGAAAAACTGTTTTTT,CASSVDEKLFF